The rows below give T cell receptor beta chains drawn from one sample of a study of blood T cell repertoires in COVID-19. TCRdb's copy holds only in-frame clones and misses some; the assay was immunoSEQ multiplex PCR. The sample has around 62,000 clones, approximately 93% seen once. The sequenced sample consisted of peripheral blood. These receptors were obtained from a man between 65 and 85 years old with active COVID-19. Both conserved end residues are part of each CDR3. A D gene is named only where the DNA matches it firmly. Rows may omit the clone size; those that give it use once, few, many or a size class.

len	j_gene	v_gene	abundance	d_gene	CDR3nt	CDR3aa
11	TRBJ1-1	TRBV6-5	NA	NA	TGTGCCAGCACCAGGGGCAGTGAAGCTTTCTTT	CASTRGSEAFF
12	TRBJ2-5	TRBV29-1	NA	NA	TGCAGCGTTGAGGAGGGGGCTGAGACCCAGTACTTC	CSVEEGAETQYF
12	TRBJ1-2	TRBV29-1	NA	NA	TGCAGCGTTGAGACAGGAAACTATGGCTACACCTTC	CSVETGNYGYTF
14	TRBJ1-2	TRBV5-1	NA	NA	TGCGCCAGCAGCTTGGAGACAGTCCCTTATGGCTACACCTTC	CASSLETVPYGYTF
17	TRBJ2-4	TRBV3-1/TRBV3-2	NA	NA	TGTGCCAGCAGCCAAGATCGTGGGCGCGGGGCCAAAAACATTCAGTACTTC	CASSQDRGRGAKNIQYF
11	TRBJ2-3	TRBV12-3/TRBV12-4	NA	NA	TGTGCCAGCACCCCGGGGAATACGCAGTATTTT	CASTPGNTQYF
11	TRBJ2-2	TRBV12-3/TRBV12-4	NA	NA	TGTGCCAGCACGTTCTCCGGGGAGCTGTTTTTT	CASTFSGELFF
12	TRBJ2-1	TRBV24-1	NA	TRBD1	TGTGCCACCAGTGACCCCCGGGACAGGGAGTTCTTC	CATSDPRDREFF
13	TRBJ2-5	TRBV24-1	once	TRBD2	TGTGCCACCAGTGATCCCGGGAGGGAGACCCAGTACTTC	CATSDPGRETQYF
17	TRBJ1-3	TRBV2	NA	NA	TGTGCCAGCAGTGAAGGGGTAACAGGGACCTCTGGAAACACCATATATTTT	CASSEGVTGTSGNTIYF
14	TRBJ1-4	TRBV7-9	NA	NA	TGTGCCAGCAGCTTATCCAACTCTAACGAAAAACTGTTTTTT	CASSLSNSNEKLFF
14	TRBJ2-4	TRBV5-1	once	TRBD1	TGCGCCAGCGGAGAGAGGGGGCAGAAAAACATTCAGTACTTC	CASGERGQKNIQYF
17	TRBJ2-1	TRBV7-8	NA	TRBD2	TGTGCCAGCAGTTCCGATTTGGGTAGCGGGGGGGCGGTTGAGCAGTTCTTC	CASSSDLGSGGAVEQFF
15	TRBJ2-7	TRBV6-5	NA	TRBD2	TGTGCCACCGCCCCGGGACTAGCGGTATCCTACGAGCAGTACTTC	CATAPGLAVSYEQYF
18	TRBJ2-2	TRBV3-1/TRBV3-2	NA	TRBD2	TGTGCCAGCAGCCAAGTACCCGACGGGGGGATATACACCGGGGAGCTGTTTTTT	CASSQVPDGGIYTGELFF
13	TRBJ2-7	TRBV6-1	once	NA	TGTGCCAGCAGTCCGACAGACACCTACGAGCAGTACTTC	CASSPTDTYEQYF
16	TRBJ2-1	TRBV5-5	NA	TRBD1	TGTGCCAGCAGCGATTGGGACAGATCCTCACGGGGTGAGCAGTTCTTC	CASSDWDRSSRGEQFF
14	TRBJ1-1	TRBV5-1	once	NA	TGCGCCAGTCAAACTTCCGTTGCGAACACTGAAGCTTTCTTT	CASQTSVANTEAFF
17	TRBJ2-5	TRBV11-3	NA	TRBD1	TGTGCCAGCAGCTTTCAGATGGGGACAGGGGGCGGTGAGACCCAGTACTTC	CASSFQMGTGGGETQYF
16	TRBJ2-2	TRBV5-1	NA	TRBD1	TGCGCCAGCAGCTTGGCACTGGCAGGGGGCACCGGGGAGCTGTTTTTT	CASSLALAGGTGELFF
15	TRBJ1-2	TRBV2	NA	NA	TGTGCCAGCAAGGAGACAGTAAACAACAACTATGGCTACACCTTC	CASKETVNNNYGYTF
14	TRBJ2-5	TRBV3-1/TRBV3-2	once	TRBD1	TGTGCCAGCAGCCAAGGGGGACAGGGGTTTACCCAGTACTTC	CASSQGGQGFTQYF
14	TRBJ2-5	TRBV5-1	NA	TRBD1	TGCGCCAGCAGCTTGACAGGGGGTCAAGAGACCCAGTACTTC	CASSLTGGQETQYF